One sample yielded the 20 T cell receptor beta chains listed below, sequenced in a study of identical twins. TCRdb called the 5' RACE reads again in MiXCR, with one record for every CDR3 protein. Of 1.5 million to 2 million distinct CDR3 sequences in the sample, roughly 35% were seen once. The sequenced sample was cord blood. These receptors were obtained from a newborn girl in good health.

The V call is TRBV15, the J call TRBJ2-1; 8 nucleotides match TRBD1. Per the germline V gene, CDR1 is LNHNV and CDR2 is YYDKDF (reference sequence). The CDR3 extends over 18 amino acids. J was trimmed by 4 bases and V by 1 base; bases with no gene match: 12. CDR3 DNA sequence: TGTGCCACCAGCAGAGCAATTAAAGGACAGGGATTTTACAATGAGCAGTTCTTC. Translated: CATSRAIKGQGFYNEQFF.

In this sample, this clonotype turned up many times. The chain is built from TRBV7-2 and TRBJ2-7, with 13 bases that match TRBD2. The V gene's germline CDR1 is SGHTA and CDR2 FQGNSA. This CDR3 is built from 16 residues. V gave up 5 bases and J gave up 5 bases; unmatched junction bases: 9. The CDR3 coding sequence is TGTGCCAGCAGCGCCCAACTAGCGGGAGGGTTAAACGAGCAGTACTTC. Translation gives CASSAQLAGGLNEQYF.

V is TRBV7-9 and J is TRBJ2-1; 9 bases agree with TRBD2. With V trimmed by 2 bases and J by 7 bases, 9 bases remained unmatched. The CDR3 loop spans 16 amino acids. Germline-derived CDR1 and CDR2 are SEHNR and FQNEAQ (reference sequence). The CDR3 loop is CASSLIGGRAANEQFF. CDR3 in DNA: TGTGCCAGCAGCTTAATTGGCGGGAGGGCCGCGAATGAGCAGTTCTTC.

This clonotype has more than one count but fewer than ten. The rearrangement links TRBV7-2 to TRBJ2-3; TRBD2 matches 10 bases. This CDR3 region has 19 residues. The V gene's germline CDR1 is SGHTA and CDR2 FQGNSA. V lost 2 bases and J lost 2; bases outside the gene matches: 13. CDR3 sequence: CASSLMYSSGRFDTDTQYF. CDR3 in DNA: TGTGCCAGCAGCTTAATGTATTCTAGCGGGAGATTTGACACAGATACGCAGTATTTT.

The chain couples TRBV9 to TRBJ2-7, with 9 nucleotides matching TRBD2. After removal of 3 bases from V and 2 bases from J, the junction contained 6 bases not matched to a gene. This CDR3 is 15 amino acids long. Germline CDR1 and CDR2: SGDLS and YYNGEE. The CDR3 sequence: CASSEGGGGAYEQYF. The CDR3 nucleotides read TGTGCCAGCAGCGAGGGCGGCGGGGGGGCCTACGAGCAGTACTTC.

This clonotype was found a few times. Here the CDR3 reads CASSPLQYQYF. CDR3 nucleotides: TGTGCCAGCAGCCCCCTACAATACCAGTACTTC. The rearrangement uses TRBV7-8 and TRBJ2-7; D uncertain. V lost 5 bases and J lost 10, with 12 bases in between. The CDR3 has 11 residues. CDR1 is SGHVS and CDR2 is FQNEAQ in the germline V gene.

On this clonotype: One junction end does not reproduce the germline sequence, and a read error may be involved. The gene calls are TRBV29-1 and TRBJ2-5, with 7 bases matching TRBD2. The CDR3 length is 13 residues. Germline CDR1 reads SQVTM; CDR2 reads ANQGSEA. CDR3 sequence: CSGEGTNTREQYF. DNA of the CDR3: TGCAGCGGTGAAGGGACTAACACTCGGGAGCAGTACTTC.

The chain employs TRBV4-2 and TRBJ1-6, with 7 bases that match TRBD1. Germline assignment: CDR1 LGHNA and CDR2 YNFKEQ. The length of the CDR3 is 16 residues. Trimming took 5 bases from V and 6 from J; bases not matched to a gene: 10. The chain's CDR3 is CASSVYSGQLNSPLHF. The CDR3 DNA follows: TGTGCCAGCAGCGTATACTCGGGACAGCTTAATTCACCCCTCCACTTT.

The chain couples TRBV29-1 to TRBJ2-7; D ambiguous. The V end was cut by 4 bases, the J end by 0 bases, with 10 bases between. CDR1 and CDR2 from the germline V gene are SQVTM and ANQGSEA. The CDR3 sequence is 13 residues long. DNA of the CDR3: TGCAGCGTTGGGCTCCGGAACTCCTACGAGCAGTACTTC. It translates to CSVGLRNSYEQYF.

On this clonotype: A read error may account for a junction end that differs from germline. J is TRBJ1-2 and V is TRBV20-1, with D unclear. The CDR3 consists of 11 residues. Germline assignment: CDR1 DFQATT and CDR2 SNEGSKA (reference sequence). The CDR3 DNA is TGCAGTGCTAGAGGTGTCTATGGCCACACCTTC. As protein: CSARGVYGHTF.

This chain connects TRBV20-1 to TRBJ2-5; D gene uncertain. V dropped 1 base and J dropped 2 bases, with 8 bases sitting between them. The CDR3 contains 13 residues. Looked up from germline, CDR1 is DFQATT and CDR2 is SNEGSKA (reference sequence). The CDR3 here is CSARGDFQETQYF. CDR3 nucleotides: TGCAGTGCTAGAGGAGATTTTCAAGAGACCCAGTACTTC.

The rearrangement links TRBV27 to TRBJ2-7; 10 bases line up with TRBD2. The trim removed 5 bases at V and 4 bases at J, leaving 8 bases unmatched. CDR3 size: 15 residues. Germline lookup yields CDR1 MNHEY and CDR2 SMNVEV (reference sequence). CDR3: CASSGGLAGEYEQYF. CDR3 coding DNA: TGTGCCAGCAGTGGGGGGCTAGCGGGAGAATACGAGCAGTACTTC.

V and J are TRBV5-1 and TRBJ2-1, with 9 bases that match TRBD1. Germline V CDR1 and CDR2: SGHRS, YFSETQ. V shed 1 base, J shed 2 bases, and the junction held 10 bases outside the gene matches. The CDR3 runs to 18 residues. The CDR3 loop is CASSLRDREWYPYNEQFF. CDR3 DNA: TGCGCCAGCAGCTTGAGGGACAGGGAGTGGTACCCCTACAATGAGCAGTTCTTC.

This clonotype was recorded once. This may come from a read error, since a much larger clone is one base off. V usage is TRBV29-1 and J usage is TRBJ1-2; D perhaps matches TRBD1 (5 bases). V lost 2 bases to trimming and J lost 3 bases, with 13 bases between them. The CDR3 extends over 14 amino acids. Germline CDR1 reads SQVTM; CDR2 reads ANQGSEA. In DNA form, the CDR3 reads TGCAGCGTTGAAAAGGCGGGACTCGACTATGGCTACACCTTC. Translation gives CSVEKAGLDYGYTF.

This sequence joins TRBV5-1 and TRBJ2-4; D remains unclear. The DNA end is more similar to TRBJ2-7, so the J call may be wrong. This CDR3 spans 16 amino acids. The germline V gene has CDR1 SGHRS and CDR2 YFSETQ. Here the CDR3 reads CASSQEGIGFRYEQYF. Written as DNA, the CDR3 is TGCGCCAGCAGCCAAGAAGGGATAGGGTTCCGGTACGAGCAGTACTTC.

The J gene is TRBJ2-1, the V gene TRBV5-1; 8 bases agree with TRBD1. V dropped 4 bases and J dropped 10; count of bases not matched to a gene: 4. Germline V gene data show CDR1 as SGHRS and CDR2 as YFSETQ. The CDR3 is made up of 12 amino acids. In DNA, the CDR3 is TGCGCCAGCAGCCCAGGGGGCGAAGAGCAGTTCTTC. Encoded protein: CASSPGGEEQFF. Drawing the rest from reference TRBV5-1 and TRBJ2-1, the complete variable domain is KAGVTQTPRYLIKTRGQQVTLSCSPISGHRSVSWYQQTPGQGLQFLFEYFSETQRNKGNFPGRFSGRQFSNSRSEMNVSTLELGDSALYLCASSPGGEEQFFGPGTRLTVL.

Notes on this clonotype: A much larger clone differs by one base, so this may be a read error. This chain links TRBV4-1 with TRBJ2-5; 7 bases are a match to TRBD1. This CDR3 has 13 residues. Per the germline V gene, CDR1 is MGHRA and CDR2 is YSYEKL. CDR3 in amino acids: CASSQAGGETKYF. As DNA, the CDR3 is TGCGCCAGCAGCCAAGCAGGGGGAGAGACCAAGTACTTC.

This clonotype was observed at least ten times. The J gene is TRBJ2-7, the V gene TRBV6-5; weak D call: TRBD1 (6 bases). Matching the DNA end better, TRBJ2-3 makes the J call doubtful. Germline CDR1 MNHEY, CDR2 SVGAGI. The CDR3 runs 11 residues. The CDR3 spells CASSYGGEQYF. CDR3 in DNA: TGTGCCAGCAGTTACGGGGGCGAGCAGTATTTT.

The gene calls are TRBV4-2 and TRBJ2-7, with TRBD2 identical over 10 bases. The junction had 9 bases not matched to a gene; V was cut back by 0 bases and J by 7 bases. The V gene's germline CDR1 is LGHNA and CDR2 YNFKEQ. CDR3 length: 16 amino acids. CDR3 sequence (DNA): TGTGCCAGCAGCCAAGAAGCGCAAGCGGGAGGGGGAGAGCAGTACTTC. Its protein product is CASSQEAQAGGGEQYF.

This clonotype was counted between two and nine times. The chain combines TRBV27 with TRBJ2-7; TRBD1 aligns across 7 bases. Germline V CDR1 and CDR2: MNHEY, SMNVEV (reference sequence). This CDR3 has 18 amino acids. With V trimmed by 7 bases and J by 1 base, 19 bases remained unmatched. Here the CDR3 reads CASIYNDRVRGASYEQYF. CDR3 bases: TGTGCCAGCATCTATAACGACAGGGTGCGAGGGGCTTCCTACGAGCAGTACTTC.